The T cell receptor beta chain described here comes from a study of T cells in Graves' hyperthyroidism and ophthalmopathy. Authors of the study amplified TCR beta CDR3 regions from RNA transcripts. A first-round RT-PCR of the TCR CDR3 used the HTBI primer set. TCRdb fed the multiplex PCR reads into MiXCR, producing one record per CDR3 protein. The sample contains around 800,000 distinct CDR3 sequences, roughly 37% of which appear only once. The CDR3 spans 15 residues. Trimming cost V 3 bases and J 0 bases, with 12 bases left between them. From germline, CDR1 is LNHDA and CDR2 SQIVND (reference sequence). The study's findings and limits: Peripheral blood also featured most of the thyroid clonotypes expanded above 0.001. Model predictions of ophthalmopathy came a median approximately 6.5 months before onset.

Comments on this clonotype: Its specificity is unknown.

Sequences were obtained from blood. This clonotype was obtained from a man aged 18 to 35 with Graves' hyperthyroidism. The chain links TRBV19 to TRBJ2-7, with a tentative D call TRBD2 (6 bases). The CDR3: CASSISGTVSYEQYF. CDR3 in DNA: TGTGCCAGTAGTATCTCCGGGACTGTCTCCTACGAGCAGTACTTC. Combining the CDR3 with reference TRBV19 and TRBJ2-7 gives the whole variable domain DGGITQSPKYLFRKEGQNVTLSCEQNLNHDAMYWYRQDPGQGLRLIYYSQIVNDFQKGDIAEGYSVSREKKESFPLTVTSAQKNPTAFYLCASSISGTVSYEQYFGPGTRLTVT.